This entry features one T cell receptor (beta chain) sequence. This sample stems from a study of human T cells and chemical hapten exposure. CDR1 and CDR2 (germline): DFQATT, SNEGSKA (reference sequence). The CDR3 length is 13 residues. V lost 4 bases and J lost 4, with 11 bases in between. Each CDR3 protein gets one entry after TCRdb re-called the RACE reads with MiXCR. The sample yields 330,000 or so distinct CDR3 sequences, about 6% seen once. Time point given: patch test 2, 6 weeks after DPC sensitization. Treatment reported: therapeutic diphenylcyclopropenone sensitization with weekly scalp DPC. This material consisted of whole blood, taken in connection with sensitization to the hapten diphenylcyclopropenone (DPC). The sequence was collected from a woman aged 18-30 years with alopecia areata. Some clones in this sample may be carry-over from other donors' samples. The chain has TRBV20-1 and TRBJ2-1, with D perhaps matching TRBD1 (6 bases). DNA for the CDR3: TGCAGTGCTATAACGGACAGATACAATGAGCAGTTCTTC. This translates into CSAITDRYNEQFF.